This is a list of T cell receptor beta chains from one sample in a study of cytomegalovirus exposure and HLA in healthy donors. Sequencing was performed with immunoSEQ multiplex PCR; in TCRdb, only in-frame clones are kept and a portion is missing. There are approximately 93,000 clones in the sample; 82% occur only once, and under 4% lies in the top ten. The material sequenced was PBMCs. The origin of the receptors is a man between 50 and 59 years old in good health and CMV-seronegative. Each CDR3 is given with its conserved first and last residue. Fields, in order: J gene, V gene, clone size, D gene, CDR3 protein, CDR3 DNA. A D gene is named only where the DNA matches it firmly. Clone sizes are given selectively: once, few, many, or a class where the clone is expanded.

TRBJ1-1 TRBV7-6 - - CASSSQGIATEAFF TGTGCCAGCAGCTCCCAGGGAATCGCCACTGAAGCTTTCTTT
TRBJ2-1 TRBV5-1 - TRBD1 CASSKGQVGEQFF TGCGCCAGCAGCAAAGGACAGGTCGGTGAGCAGTTCTTC
TRBJ2-7 TRBV11-3 - TRBD1 CASSSGTGAGEQYF TGTGCCAGCAGCTCCGGGACAGGGGCAGGGGAGCAGTACTTC
TRBJ2-7 TRBV7-9 - - CASSLQQGGAYEQYF TGTGCCAGCAGCTTACAGCAGGGCGGAGCTTACGAGCAGTACTTC
TRBJ2-7 TRBV14 - - CASSQMGPQGQEQYF TGTGCCAGCAGCCAGATGGGTCCTCAGGGCCAGGAGCAGTACTTC
TRBJ2-1 TRBV12-5 - TRBD1 CASGWTGGPGSYNEQFF TGTGCTAGTGGCTGGACAGGGGGCCCCGGCTCCTACAATGAGCAGTTCTTC
TRBJ2-2 TRBV7-6 - TRBD1 CASRRDRVTGELFF TGTGCCAGCAGAAGGGACAGGGTCACCGGGGAGCTGTTTTTT
TRBJ2-1 TRBV6-6 few - CASSPNVLSEQFF TGTGCCAGCAGTCCTAACGTTCTATCCGAGCAGTTCTTC
TRBJ2-3 TRBV5-1 - - CASSLAKLVTDTQYF TGCGCCAGCAGCTTGGCCAAACTAGTCACAGATACGCAGTATTTT
TRBJ2-7 TRBV5-1 - TRBD2 CASSLREGWEQYF TGCGCCAGCAGCTTGCGGGAGGGATGGGAGCAGTACTTC
TRBJ2-2 TRBV6-5 - - CASSVRGAGELFF TGTGCCAGCAGTGTCCGCGGGGCCGGGGAGCTGTTTTTT
TRBJ1-1 TRBV21-1 - - CASSKLGDRGRRDEVSEAFF TGTGCCAGCAGCAAACTGGGGGACAGGGGGCGCCGGGACGAGGTCTCTGAAGCTTTCTTT
TRBJ2-2 TRBV7-2 - - CASSQSGQHTGELFF TGTGCCAGCAGCCAATCAGGACAGCACACCGGGGAGCTGTTTTTT
TRBJ2-1 TRBV2 - TRBD2 CASSDSLTSGRRLGNEQFF TGTGCCAGCAGTGACTCCCTGACTAGCGGGAGACGGTTGGGCAATGAGCAGTTCTTC
TRBJ2-7 TRBV6-1 - - CATLRGTYEQYF TGTGCCACTCTCCGGGGGACTTACGAGCAGTACTTC
TRBJ2-7 TRBV6-6 - TRBD2 CASSPTSGLYEQYF TGTGCCAGCAGTCCGACTAGCGGGCTTTACGAGCAGTACTTC
TRBJ2-7 TRBV28 - - CASSLWRYEQYF TGTGCCAGCAGTTTATGGAGGTACGAGCAGTACTTC
TRBJ2-1 TRBV9 - TRBD2 CASSVAGLAGDLYNEQFF TGTGCCAGCAGCGTAGCTGGGCTAGCGGGAGACCTATACAATGAGCAGTTCTTC